The 15 T cell receptor beta chains in this list originate from one sample, sequenced in a study of blood T cell repertoires in COVID-19. Sequencing was performed with immunoSEQ multiplex PCR; in TCRdb, only in-frame clones are kept and a portion is missing. The sample lists about 160,000 clones; 70% to 85% were seen once. Source material: peripheral blood. The receptor source for this set is a middle-aged woman with COVID-19, enrolled during active disease.

The chain joins TRBV7-6 to TRBJ2-1; tentatively, D is TRBD1 (5 bases). V dropped 10 bases and J dropped 2 bases, with 21 bases sitting between them. The germline gives CDR1 SGHVS, CDR2 FNYEAQ. The CDR3 loop spans 16 amino acids. Here the CDR3 reads CATQPPRVTTYNEQFF. The CDR3 nucleotides are TGTGCCACCCAACCCCCCAGGGTTACGACCTACAATGAGCAGTTCTTC.

This chain links TRBV28 with TRBJ1-3, with D possibly being TRBD1 (6 bases). Deletions cut 6 bases from V and 0 bases from J, with 12 bases between. CDR1 is MDHEN and CDR2 is SYDVKM in the germline V gene. The CDR3 totals 15 residues. The CDR3 loop reads CASRVTGLSGNTIYF. As DNA, the CDR3 is TGTGCCAGCAGGGTGACAGGCCTCTCTGGAAACACCATATATTTT.

This clone occurred a few times. V and J are TRBV28 and TRBJ1-2; D unresolved. Germline V CDR1 and CDR2: MDHEN, SYDVKM. The CDR3 runs 10 residues. V lost 8 bases, J lost 8 bases, and 9 bases lay in between. The CDR3 sequence is CASAGEGYTF. CDR3 coding DNA: TGTGCCAGCGCGGGAGAGGGCTACACCTTC.

The chain carries TRBV19 and TRBJ2-2, with 8 nucleotides matching TRBD2. The length of the CDR3 is 12 residues. The junction had 3 bases not matched to a gene; V was cut back by 8 bases and J by 7 bases. Germline CDR1 reads LNHDA; CDR2 reads SQIVND (reference sequence). Here the CDR3 DNA reads TGTGCCAGTCATAGCGGGATCGGGGAGCTGTTTTTT. Its protein is CASHSGIGELFF.

Ten or more counts support this clone. The CDR3 loop reads CSVESTPNEQFF. CDR3 sequence (DNA): TGCAGCGTTGAATCGACACCCAATGAGCAGTTCTTC. The rearrangement uses TRBV29-1 and TRBJ2-1; no clear D. The V end lost 2 bases, the J end lost 6 bases, and 8 bases lay between the germline ends. This CDR3 region has 12 residues. The germline V gene encodes CDR1 SQVTM and CDR2 ANQGSEA.

This clone was counted once. For the CDR3, the DNA is TGTGCCAGCAGCCCTGAGATCACAGGGGTTCTTCAGCCCCAGCATTTT. This sequence encodes CASSPEITGVLQPQHF. The chain is built from TRBV6-2 or TRBV6-3 and TRBJ1-5; 7 nucleotides agree with TRBD1. The CDR3 has 16 amino acids. Trimming removed 6 bases from V and 6 bases from J; junction bases left unmatched: 14. Germline-derived CDR1 and CDR2 are MNHEY and SVGEGT.

The rearrangement joins TRBV30 to TRBJ2-2, with D uncertain. V was shortened by 0 bases and J by 5 bases, with 10 bases between the two germline ends. The CDR3 spans 14 residues. Germline CDR1 is GTSNPN and CDR2 is SVGIG (reference sequence). The CDR3 DNA reads TGTGCCTGGAGTGTGGTCGCTGCGACCGGGGAGCTGTTTTTT. Residues: CAWSVVAATGELFF.

V and J are TRBV11-2 and TRBJ2-5; TRBD1 aligns across 8 bases. The CDR3 runs to 14 residues. V was pared by 5 bases and J by 4 bases, with 6 bases of the junction left unmatched. CDR1 SGHAT and CDR2 FQNNGV come from the germline V gene. DNA for the CDR3: TGTGCCAGCAGCCCTCTCACAGGGGGAGAGACCCAGTACTTC. Residues: CASSPLTGGETQYF.

For this clone: Distinct nucleotide sequences in the sample also encode this CDR3. V gene TRBV28 combines with J gene TRBJ1-1, with 8 nucleotides matching TRBD1. Germline loops: CDR1 MDHEN, CDR2 SYDVKM. The junction had 7 bases not matched to a gene; V was cut back by 5 bases and J by 8 bases. This CDR3 is 13 amino acids long. This CDR3 is CASSEDRATEAFF. CDR3 bases: TGTGCCAGCAGTGAGGACAGGGCTACCGAAGCTTTCTTT.

Ten or more counts support this clone. The chain links TRBV2 to TRBJ2-3, with 7 nucleotides matching TRBD2. CDR3 size: 15 residues. Germline CDR1 SNHLY, CDR2 FYNNEI. V was clipped by 7 bases and J by 8 bases; unmatched bases: 15. CDR3 amino acids: CASNPGGRRGGTQYF. The CDR3 coding sequence is TGTGCCAGCAACCCGGGGGGACGCCGCGGGGGTACGCAGTATTTT.

The gene calls are TRBV7-3 and TRBJ2-1; no clear D. The length of the CDR3 is 13 residues. V lost 0 bases and J 9 bases, leaving 9 bases between the germline ends. The germline V gene encodes CDR1 SGHTA and CDR2 FQGTGA. Here the CDR3 DNA reads TGTGCCAGCAGCTTAACTCCCCTAAGTGAGCAGTTCTTC. Its translation: CASSLTPLSEQFF. Drawing the rest from reference TRBV7-3 and TRBJ2-1, the complete variable domain is GAGVSQTPSNKVTEKGKYVELRCDPISGHTALYWYRQSLGQGPEFLIYFQGTGAADDSGLPNDRFFAVRPEGSVSTLKIQRTERGDSAVYLCASSLTPLSEQFFGPGTRLTVL.

The chain uses TRBV30 and TRBJ2-1, with D possibly being TRBD1 (6 bases). V shed 4 bases and J shed 5 bases, with 15 bases lying between them. Germline CDR1 reads GTSNPN; CDR2 reads SVGIG (reference sequence). CDR3 length equals 14 residues. The CDR3 here is CAWNIWGQNNEQFF. CDR3 DNA: TGTGCCTGGAATATCTGGGGGCAAAACAATGAGCAGTTCTTC. Filled out from reference TRBV30 and TRBJ2-1, the complete variable domain reads SQTIHQWPATLVQPVGSPLSLECTVEGTSNPNLYWYRQAAGRGLQLLFYSVGIGQISSEVPQNLSASRPQDRQFILSSKKLLLSDSGFYLCAWNIWGQNNEQFFGPGTRLTVL.

The chain is built from TRBV29-1 and TRBJ2-1, with 10 bases lining up with TRBD1. This CDR3 has 13 residues. Germline CDR1 is SQVTM and CDR2 is ANQGSEA. With 4 bases clipped from V and 7 bases from J, the junction kept 4 bases outside the gene matches. The DNA for the CDR3 is TGCAGCGTTGCTGGACAGGGGGATAATGAGCAGTTCTTC. Translation: CSVAGQGDNEQFF.

The chain employs TRBV11-2 and TRBJ1-4, with no clear D. V was pared by 4 bases and J by 0 bases, with 12 bases between. Germline assignment: CDR1 SGHAT and CDR2 FQNNGV. The CDR3 is made up of 16 amino acids. The CDR3 DNA reads TGTGCCAGCAGCTCCTCACCAACAGCAACTAATGAAAAACTGTTTTTT. Translation: CASSSSPTATNEKLFF.

There are many counts of this clone. The genes are TRBV6-5 and TRBJ2-2, with a tentative D call TRBD1 (5 bases). The CDR3 length is 14 residues. The V gene's germline CDR1 is MNHEY and CDR2 SVGAGI. The V end was cut by 6 bases, the J end by 3 bases, with 11 bases between. The CDR3 DNA reads as TGTGCCAGCAGAAGCCCCAGGGACACCGGGGAGCTGTTTTTT. As protein: CASRSPRDTGELFF.